One T cell receptor (beta chain) is described in this entry. Its antigen is undetermined. The CDR3 has 14 residues. The V end lost 0 bases, the J end lost 5 bases, and 11 bases lay between the germline ends. From germline, CDR1 is LGHDT and CDR2 YNNKEL (reference sequence). Some clones are missing from TCRdb's copy, which holds only in-frame ones; the method was immunoSEQ multiplex PCR. The sample records hundreds of thousands of clones, more than 80% being singletons. The data belong to a study of Ad26.COV2.S vaccination and SARS-CoV-2 variants. Study details: Donor was in the COV1001 Ad26.COV2.S trial arm.

Treatment of the sample: 19 received Ad26.COV2.S at low or high dose, single or two shots; 5 received placebo; per-sample allocation not given. Sampling occurred on day 63 after the first vaccine or placebo injection. A Boston adult aged 18-55 years was the donor. The vaccine antigen was prefusion-stabilized Wuhan SARS-CoV-2 spike. Study-level points and caveats: Total responses of T cells may have been underestimated by the analyses of TCR breadth and depth.

This receptor was taken from a person aged 18-60 years who received the Ad26.COV2.S COVID-19 vaccine or a placebo. This chain connects TRBV3-1 (or the pseudogene TRBV3-2) to TRBJ2-7; possible D gene TRBD1, 6 bases. This material consisted of peripheral blood, taken in a trial of Ad26.COV2.S vaccine versus placebo. As DNA, the CDR3 is TGTGCCAGCAGCCAAGAACCGACAGGAAACGAGCAGTACTTC. Translated, it gives CASSQEPTGNEQYF.